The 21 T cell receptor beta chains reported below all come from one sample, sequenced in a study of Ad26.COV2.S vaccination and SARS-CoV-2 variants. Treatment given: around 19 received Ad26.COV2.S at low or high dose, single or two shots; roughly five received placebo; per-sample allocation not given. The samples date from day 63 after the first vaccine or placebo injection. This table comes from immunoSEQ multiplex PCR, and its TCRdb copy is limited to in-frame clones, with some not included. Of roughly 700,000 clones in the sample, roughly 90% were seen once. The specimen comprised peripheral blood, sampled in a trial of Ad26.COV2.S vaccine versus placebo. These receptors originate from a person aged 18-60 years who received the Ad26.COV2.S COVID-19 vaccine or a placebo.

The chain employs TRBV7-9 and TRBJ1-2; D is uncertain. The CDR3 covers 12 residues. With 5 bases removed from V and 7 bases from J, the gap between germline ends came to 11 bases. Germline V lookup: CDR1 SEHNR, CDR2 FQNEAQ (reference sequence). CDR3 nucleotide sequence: TGTGCCAGCAGCCCGGGCGCCGGTGGCTACACCTTC. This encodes CASSPGAGGYTF.

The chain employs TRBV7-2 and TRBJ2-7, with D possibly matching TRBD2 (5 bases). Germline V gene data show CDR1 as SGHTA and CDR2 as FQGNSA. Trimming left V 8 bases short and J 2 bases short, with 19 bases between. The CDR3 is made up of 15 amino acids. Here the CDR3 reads CASSTSGMRTYEQYF. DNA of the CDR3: TGTGCCAGCTCCACGTCCGGGATGAGGACCTACGAGCAGTACTTC.

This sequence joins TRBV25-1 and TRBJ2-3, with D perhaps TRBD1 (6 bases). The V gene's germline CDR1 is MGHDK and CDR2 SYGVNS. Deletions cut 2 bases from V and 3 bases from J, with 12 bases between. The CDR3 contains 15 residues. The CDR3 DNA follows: TGTGCCAGCAGTGAAGGGGGCTTGGGGACAGATACGCAGTATTTT. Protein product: CASSEGGLGTDTQYF.

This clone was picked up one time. CDR3 coding DNA: TGCGCCAGCAGCTTCGCTACTAGCGGACTGTTCTACGAGCAGTACTTC. Its translation is CASSFATSGLFYEQYF. The chain carries TRBV5-1 and TRBJ2-7, with TRBD2 matching 8 bases. There are 16 residues in the CDR3. Germline V gene lookup returns CDR1 SGHRS and CDR2 YFSETQ. The J segment lost 3 bases and the V segment lost 2 bases, leaving 10 bases of the junction unmatched.

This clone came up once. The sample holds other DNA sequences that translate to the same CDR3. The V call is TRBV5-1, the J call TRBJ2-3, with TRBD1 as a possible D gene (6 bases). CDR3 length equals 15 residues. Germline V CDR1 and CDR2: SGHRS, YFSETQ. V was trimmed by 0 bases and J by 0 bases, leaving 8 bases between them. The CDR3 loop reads CASSLVQGSTDTQYF. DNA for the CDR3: TGCGCCAGCAGCTTGGTGCAGGGGAGCACAGATACGCAGTATTTT.

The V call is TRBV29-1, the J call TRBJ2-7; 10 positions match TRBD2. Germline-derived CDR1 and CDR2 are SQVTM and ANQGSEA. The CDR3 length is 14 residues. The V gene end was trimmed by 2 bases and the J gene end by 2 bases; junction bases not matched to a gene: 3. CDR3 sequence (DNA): TGCAGCGTTGAAAAGCGGGAGGGCCCCTACGAGCAGTACTTC. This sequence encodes CSVEKREGPYEQYF.

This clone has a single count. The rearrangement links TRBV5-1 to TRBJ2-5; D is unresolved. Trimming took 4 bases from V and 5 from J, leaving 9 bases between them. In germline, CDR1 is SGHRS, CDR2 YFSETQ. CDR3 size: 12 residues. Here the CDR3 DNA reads TGCGCCAGCAGCCGTAGCTCGGAGACCCAGTACTTC. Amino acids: CASSRSSETQYF.

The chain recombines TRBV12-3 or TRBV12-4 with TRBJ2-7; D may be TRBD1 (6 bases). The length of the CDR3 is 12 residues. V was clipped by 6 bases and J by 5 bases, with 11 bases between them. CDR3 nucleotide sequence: TGTGCCAGCAGCAGGGGTTTTGACGAGCAGTACTTC. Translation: CASSRGFDEQYF.

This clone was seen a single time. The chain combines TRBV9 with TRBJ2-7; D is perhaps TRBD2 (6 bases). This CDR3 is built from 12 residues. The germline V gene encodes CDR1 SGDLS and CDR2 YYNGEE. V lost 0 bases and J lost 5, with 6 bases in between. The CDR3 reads CASSVGGDEQYF. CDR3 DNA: TGTGCCAGCAGCGTAGGCGGGGACGAGCAGTACTTC.

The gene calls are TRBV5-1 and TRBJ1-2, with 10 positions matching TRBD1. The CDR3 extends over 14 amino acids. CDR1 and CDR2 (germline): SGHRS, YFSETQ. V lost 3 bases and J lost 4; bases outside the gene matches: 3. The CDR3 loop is CASSWDRGGYGYTF. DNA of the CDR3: TGCGCCAGCAGCTGGGACAGGGGCGGCTATGGCTACACCTTC.

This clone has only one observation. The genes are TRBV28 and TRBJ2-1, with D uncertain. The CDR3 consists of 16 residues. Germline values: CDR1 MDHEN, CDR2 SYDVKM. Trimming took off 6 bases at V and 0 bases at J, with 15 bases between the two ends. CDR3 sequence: CASSLTPPSSYNEQFF. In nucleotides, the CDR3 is TGTGCCAGCAGCCTGACTCCTCCGAGCTCCTACAATGAGCAGTTCTTC.

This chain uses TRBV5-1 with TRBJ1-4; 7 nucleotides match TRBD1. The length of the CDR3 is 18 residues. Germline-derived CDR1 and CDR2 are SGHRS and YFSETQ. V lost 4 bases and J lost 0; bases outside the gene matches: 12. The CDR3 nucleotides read TGCGCCAGCAGCCCAACAGGGGTGGGCCCTTCAACTAATGAAAAACTGTTTTTT. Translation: CASSPTGVGPSTNEKLFF.

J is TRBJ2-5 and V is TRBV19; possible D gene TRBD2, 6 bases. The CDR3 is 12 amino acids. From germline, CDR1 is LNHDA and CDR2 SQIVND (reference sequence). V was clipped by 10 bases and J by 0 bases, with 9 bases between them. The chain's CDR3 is CATGGDQETQYF. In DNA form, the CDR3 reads TGTGCCACAGGCGGGGACCAAGAGACCCAGTACTTC.

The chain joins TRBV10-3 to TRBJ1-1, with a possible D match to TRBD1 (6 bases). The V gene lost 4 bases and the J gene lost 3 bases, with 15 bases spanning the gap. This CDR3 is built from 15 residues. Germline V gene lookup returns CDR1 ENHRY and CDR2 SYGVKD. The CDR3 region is CAISVEGGDDTEAFF. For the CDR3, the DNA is TGTGCCATCAGTGTGGAAGGGGGGGATGACACTGAAGCTTTCTTT.

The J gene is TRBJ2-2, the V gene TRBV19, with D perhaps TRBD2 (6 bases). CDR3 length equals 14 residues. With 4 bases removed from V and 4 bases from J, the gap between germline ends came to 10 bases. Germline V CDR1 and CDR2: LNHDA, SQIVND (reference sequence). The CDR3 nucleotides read TGTGCCAGTAGTACGACTAGTTCCACCGGGGAGCTGTTTTTT. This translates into CASSTTSSTGELFF.

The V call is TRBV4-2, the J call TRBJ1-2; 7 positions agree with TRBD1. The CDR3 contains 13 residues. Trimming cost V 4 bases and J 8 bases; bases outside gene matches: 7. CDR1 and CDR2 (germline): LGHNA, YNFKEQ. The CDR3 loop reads CASSPGQRGGYTF. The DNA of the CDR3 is TGTGCCAGCAGCCCGGGACAGCGGGGAGGCTACACCTTC.

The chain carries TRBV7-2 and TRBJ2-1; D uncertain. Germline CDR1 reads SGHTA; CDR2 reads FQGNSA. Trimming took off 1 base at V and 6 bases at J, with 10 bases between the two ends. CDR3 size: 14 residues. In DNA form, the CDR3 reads TGTGCCAGCAGCTTAGTGCAGGACCTCAATGAGCAGTTCTTC. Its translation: CASSLVQDLNEQFF.

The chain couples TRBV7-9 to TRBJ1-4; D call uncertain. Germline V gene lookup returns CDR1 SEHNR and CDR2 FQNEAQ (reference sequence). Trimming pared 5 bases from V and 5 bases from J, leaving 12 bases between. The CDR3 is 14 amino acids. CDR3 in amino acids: CASSAGGNNEKLFF. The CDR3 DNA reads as TGTGCCAGCAGCGCGGGCGGGAACAATGAAAAACTGTTTTTT. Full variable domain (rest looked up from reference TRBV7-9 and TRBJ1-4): DTGVSQNPRHKITKRGQNVTFRCDPISEHNRLYWYRQTLGQGPEFLTYFQNEAQLEKSRLLSDRFSAERPKGSFSTLEIQRTEQGDSAMYLCASSAGGNNEKLFFGSGTQLSVL.

As DNA, the CDR3 is TGTGCCAGCAGTTGGACAGGGGACAACACCGGGGAGCTGTTTTTT. Translating it yields CASSWTGDNTGELFF. The rearrangement joins TRBV7-6 to TRBJ2-2, with 9 bases identical to TRBD1. J gave up 2 bases and V 6 bases, and 4 bases lay outside the gene matches. The CDR3 loop spans 15 amino acids. CDR1 and CDR2 from the germline V gene are SGHVS and FNYEAQ.

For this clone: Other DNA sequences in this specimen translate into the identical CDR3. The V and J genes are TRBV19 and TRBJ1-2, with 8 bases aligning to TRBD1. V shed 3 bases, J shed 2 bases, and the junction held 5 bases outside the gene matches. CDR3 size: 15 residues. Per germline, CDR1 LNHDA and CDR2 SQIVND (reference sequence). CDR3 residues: CASSIRTGPNYGYTF. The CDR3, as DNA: TGTGCCAGTAGTATCCGGACAGGGCCAAACTATGGCTACACCTTC.

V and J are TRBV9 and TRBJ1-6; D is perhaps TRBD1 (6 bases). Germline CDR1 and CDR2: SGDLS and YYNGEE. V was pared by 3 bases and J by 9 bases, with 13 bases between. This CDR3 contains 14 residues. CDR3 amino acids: CASSARQASSPLHF. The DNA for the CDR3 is TGTGCCAGCAGCGCCAGACAGGCTAGTTCACCCCTCCACTTT.